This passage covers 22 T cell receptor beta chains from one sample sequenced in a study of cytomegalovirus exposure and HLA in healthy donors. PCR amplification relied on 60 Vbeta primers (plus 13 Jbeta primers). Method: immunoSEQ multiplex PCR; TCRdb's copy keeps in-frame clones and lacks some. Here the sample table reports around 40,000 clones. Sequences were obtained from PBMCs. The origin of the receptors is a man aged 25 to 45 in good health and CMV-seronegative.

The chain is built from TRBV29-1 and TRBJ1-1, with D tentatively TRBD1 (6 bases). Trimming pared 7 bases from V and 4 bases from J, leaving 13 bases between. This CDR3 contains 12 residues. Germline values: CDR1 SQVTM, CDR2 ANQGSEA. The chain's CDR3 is CSGGSGVTEAFF. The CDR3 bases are TGCAGCGGTGGGTCAGGGGTCACTGAAGCTTTCTTT.

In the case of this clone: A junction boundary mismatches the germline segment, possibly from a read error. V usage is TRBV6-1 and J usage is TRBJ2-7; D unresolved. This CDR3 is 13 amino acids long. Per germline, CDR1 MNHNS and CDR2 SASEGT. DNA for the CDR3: TGTGCCAGCAGGTTGACTCCCTCCTCCGAGCAGTACTTC. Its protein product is CASRLTPSSEQYF.

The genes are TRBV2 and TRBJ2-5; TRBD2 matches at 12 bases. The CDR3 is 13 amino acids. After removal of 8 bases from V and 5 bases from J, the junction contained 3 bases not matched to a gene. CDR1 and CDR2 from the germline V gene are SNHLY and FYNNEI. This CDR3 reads CASASGRVETQYF. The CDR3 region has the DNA TGTGCCAGCGCTAGCGGGAGGGTGGAGACCCAGTACTTC.

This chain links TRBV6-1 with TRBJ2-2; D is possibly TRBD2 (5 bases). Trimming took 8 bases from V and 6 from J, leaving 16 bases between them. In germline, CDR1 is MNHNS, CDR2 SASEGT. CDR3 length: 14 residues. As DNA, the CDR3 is TGTGCCAGCGGAGCTTTGGAGGACGCCGGGGAGCTGTTTTTT. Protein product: CASGALEDAGELFF.

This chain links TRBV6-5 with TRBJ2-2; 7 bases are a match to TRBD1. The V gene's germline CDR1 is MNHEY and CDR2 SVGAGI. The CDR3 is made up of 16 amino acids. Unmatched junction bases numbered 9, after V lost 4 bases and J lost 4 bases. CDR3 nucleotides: TGTGCCAGCAGTTCCCGGACAGGAGCCAGCACCGGGGAGCTGTTTTTT. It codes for CASSSRTGASTGELFF.

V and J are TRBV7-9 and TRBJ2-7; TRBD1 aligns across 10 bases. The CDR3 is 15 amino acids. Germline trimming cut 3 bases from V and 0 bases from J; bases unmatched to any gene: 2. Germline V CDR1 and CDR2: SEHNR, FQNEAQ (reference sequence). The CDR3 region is CASSFGDRGSYEQYF. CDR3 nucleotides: TGTGCCAGCAGCTTCGGGGACAGGGGCTCCTACGAGCAGTACTTC.

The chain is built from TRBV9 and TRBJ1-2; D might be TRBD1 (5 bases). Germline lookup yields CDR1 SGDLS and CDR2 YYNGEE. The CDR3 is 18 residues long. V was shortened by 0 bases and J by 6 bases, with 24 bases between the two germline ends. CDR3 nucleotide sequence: TGTGCCAGCAGCGTAGCGATAGGGGATTATTCAAAGGTGGATGGCTACACCTTC. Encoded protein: CASSVAIGDYSKVDGYTF.

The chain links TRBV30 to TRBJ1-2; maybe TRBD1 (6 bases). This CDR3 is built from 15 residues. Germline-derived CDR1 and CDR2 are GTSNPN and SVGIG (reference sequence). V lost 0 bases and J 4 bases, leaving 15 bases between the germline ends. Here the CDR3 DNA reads TGTGCCTGGAGTGTACGCGGACAGTCCGGCTATGGCTACACCTTC. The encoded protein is CAWSVRGQSGYGYTF.

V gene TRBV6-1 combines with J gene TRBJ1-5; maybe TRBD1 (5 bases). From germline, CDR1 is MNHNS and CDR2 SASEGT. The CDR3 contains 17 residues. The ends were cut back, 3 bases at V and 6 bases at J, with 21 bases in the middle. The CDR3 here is CASSDPPQGNPIQPQHF. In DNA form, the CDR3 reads TGTGCCAGCAGTGACCCCCCGCAGGGAAACCCCATTCAGCCCCAGCATTTT.

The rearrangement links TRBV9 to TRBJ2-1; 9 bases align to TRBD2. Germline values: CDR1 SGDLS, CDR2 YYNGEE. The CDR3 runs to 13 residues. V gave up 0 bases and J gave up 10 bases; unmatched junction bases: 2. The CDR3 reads CASSVVTSGEQFF. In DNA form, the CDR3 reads TGTGCCAGCAGCGTAGTTACTAGCGGGGAGCAGTTCTTC.

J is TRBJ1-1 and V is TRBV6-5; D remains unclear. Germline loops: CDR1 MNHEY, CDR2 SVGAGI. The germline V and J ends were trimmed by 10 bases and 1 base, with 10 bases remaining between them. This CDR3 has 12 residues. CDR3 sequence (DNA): TGTGCCACCGCAGATCCGAACACTGAAGCTTTCTTT. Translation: CATADPNTEAFF.

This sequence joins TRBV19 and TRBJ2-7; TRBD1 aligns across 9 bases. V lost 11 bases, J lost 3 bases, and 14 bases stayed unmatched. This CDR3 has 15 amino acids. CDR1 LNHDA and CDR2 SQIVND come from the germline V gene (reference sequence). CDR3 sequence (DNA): TGTGCCCGGAGGACAGGGGAACGGGGTTGCTACGAGCAGTACTTC. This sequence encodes CARRTGERGCYEQYF.

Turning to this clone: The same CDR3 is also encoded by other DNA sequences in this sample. The DNA of the CDR3 is TGTGCCAGCTCACCGGACAGGGCAACAACTAATGAAAAACTGTTTTTT. Amino acids: CASSPDRATTNEKLFF. The chain has TRBV18 and TRBJ1-4; TRBD1 agrees at 8 bases. Germline V gene sequence: CDR1 KGHSH, CDR2 LQKENI. Losses at the gene ends were 3 bases for V and 0 bases for J; bases not matched to a gene: 3. CDR3 length: 16 amino acids.

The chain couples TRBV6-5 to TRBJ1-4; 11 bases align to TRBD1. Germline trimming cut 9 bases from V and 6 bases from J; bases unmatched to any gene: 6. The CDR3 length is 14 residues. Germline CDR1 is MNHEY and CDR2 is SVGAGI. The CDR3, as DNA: TGTGCCAGTAGACGGACAGGGGGCGATGAAAAACTGTTTTTT. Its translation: CASRRTGGDEKLFF.

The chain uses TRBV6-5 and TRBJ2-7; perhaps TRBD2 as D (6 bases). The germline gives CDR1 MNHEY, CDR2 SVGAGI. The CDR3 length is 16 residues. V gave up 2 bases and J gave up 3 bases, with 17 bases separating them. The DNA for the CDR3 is TGTGCCAGCAGTTACCCCCGGGAAAGGGGAGGCTACGAGCAGTACTTC. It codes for CASSYPRERGGYEQYF.

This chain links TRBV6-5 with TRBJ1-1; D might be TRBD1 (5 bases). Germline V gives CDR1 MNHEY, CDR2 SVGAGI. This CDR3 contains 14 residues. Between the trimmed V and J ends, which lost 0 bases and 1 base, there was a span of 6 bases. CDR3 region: CASSYSDRNTEAFF. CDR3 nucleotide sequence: TGTGCCAGCAGTTACTCCGACAGGAACACTGAAGCTTTCTTT.

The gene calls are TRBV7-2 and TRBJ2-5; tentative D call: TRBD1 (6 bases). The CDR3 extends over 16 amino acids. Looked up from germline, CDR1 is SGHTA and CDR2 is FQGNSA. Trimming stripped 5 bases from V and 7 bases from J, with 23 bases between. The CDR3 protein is CASSQQGGRVMGTQYF. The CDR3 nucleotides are TGTGCCAGCAGCCAACAGGGCGGCAGGGTAATGGGGACCCAGTACTTC.

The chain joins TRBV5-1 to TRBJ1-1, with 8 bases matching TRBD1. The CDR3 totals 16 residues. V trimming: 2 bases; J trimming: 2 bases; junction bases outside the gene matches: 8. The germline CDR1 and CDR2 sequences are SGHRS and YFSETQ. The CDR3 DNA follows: TGCGCCAGCAGCTTCCGAAAAACAGGGGGAAACACTGAAGCTTTCTTT. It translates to CASSFRKTGGNTEAFF.

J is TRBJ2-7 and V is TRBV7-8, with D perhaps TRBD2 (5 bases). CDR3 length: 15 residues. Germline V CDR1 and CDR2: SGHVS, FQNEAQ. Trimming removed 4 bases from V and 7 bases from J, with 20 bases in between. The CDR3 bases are TGTGCCAGCAGCTCCCCGCTAGCTCCTGGACGAGAGCAGTACTTC. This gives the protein CASSSPLAPGREQYF. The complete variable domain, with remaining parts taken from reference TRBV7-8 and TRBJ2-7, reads GAGVSQSPRYKVAKRGQDVALRCDPISGHVSLFWYQQALGQGPEFLTYFQNEAQLDKSGLPSDRFFAERPEGSVSTLKIQRTQQEDSAVYLCASSSPLAPGREQYFGPGTRLTVT.

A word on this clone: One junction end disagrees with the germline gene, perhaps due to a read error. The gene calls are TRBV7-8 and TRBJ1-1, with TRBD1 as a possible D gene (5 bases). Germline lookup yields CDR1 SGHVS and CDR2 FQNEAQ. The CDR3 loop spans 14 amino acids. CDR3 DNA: TGTGCCAGCAGCTTATCCATGGGGCCAGACTTTAACGCTTTT. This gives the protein CASSLSMGPDFNAF.

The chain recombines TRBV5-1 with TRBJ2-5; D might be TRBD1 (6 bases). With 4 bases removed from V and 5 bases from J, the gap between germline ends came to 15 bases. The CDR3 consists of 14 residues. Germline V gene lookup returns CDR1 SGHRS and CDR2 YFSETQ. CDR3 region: CASSSRTVRETQYF. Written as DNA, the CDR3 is TGCGCCAGCAGCAGCCGGACAGTCCGGGAGACCCAGTACTTC.

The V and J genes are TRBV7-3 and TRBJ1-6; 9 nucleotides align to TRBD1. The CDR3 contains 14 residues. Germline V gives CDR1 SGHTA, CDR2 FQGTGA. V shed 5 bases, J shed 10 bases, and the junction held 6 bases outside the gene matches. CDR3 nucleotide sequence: TGTGCCAGCAGCCGGGACAGGGTAGGGTCACCCCTCCACTTT. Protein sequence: CASSRDRVGSPLHF.